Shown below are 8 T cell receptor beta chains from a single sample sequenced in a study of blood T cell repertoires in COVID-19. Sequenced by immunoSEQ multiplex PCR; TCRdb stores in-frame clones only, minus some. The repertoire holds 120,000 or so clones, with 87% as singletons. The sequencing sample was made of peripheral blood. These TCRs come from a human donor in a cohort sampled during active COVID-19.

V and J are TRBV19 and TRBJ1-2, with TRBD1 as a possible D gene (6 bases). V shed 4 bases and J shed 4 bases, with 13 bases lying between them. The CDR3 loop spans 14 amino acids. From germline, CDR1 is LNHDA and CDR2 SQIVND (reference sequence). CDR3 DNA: TGTGCCAGTAGTAAAGACAGGTCCCTCTATGGCTACACCTTC. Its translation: CASSKDRSLYGYTF.

The CDR3 is CASSLQGLNTEAFF. DNA of the CDR3: TGTGCCAGCAGCTTGCAGGGCCTGAACACTGAAGCTTTCTTT. The chain links TRBV7-9 to TRBJ1-1, with D perhaps matching TRBD1 (5 bases). The CDR3 runs 14 residues. CDR1 SEHNR and CDR2 FQNEAQ come from the germline V gene (reference sequence). V was shortened by 3 bases and J by 0 bases, with 8 bases between the two germline ends.

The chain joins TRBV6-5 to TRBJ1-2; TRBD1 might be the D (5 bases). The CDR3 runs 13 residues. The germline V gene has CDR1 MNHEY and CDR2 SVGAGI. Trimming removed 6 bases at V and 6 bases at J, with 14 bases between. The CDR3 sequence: CASRHGGKDGYTF. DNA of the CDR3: TGTGCCAGCAGACACGGGGGTAAAGATGGCTACACCTTC.

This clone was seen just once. CDR3 nucleotide sequence: TGTGCCAGCAGCGTACCTGGGCCGTTCGAAAAACTGTTTTTT. It is translated as CASSVPGPFEKLFF. V is TRBV9 and J is TRBJ1-4; D ambiguous. V was pared by 1 base and J by 8 bases, with 12 bases between. Germline CDR1 SGDLS, CDR2 YYNGEE. The CDR3 consists of 14 residues.

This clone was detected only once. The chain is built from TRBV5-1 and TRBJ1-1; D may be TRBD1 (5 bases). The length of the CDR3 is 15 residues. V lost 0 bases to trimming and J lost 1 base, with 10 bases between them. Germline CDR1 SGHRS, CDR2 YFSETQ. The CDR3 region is CASSLVGQGNTEAFF. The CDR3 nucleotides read TGCGCCAGCAGCTTGGTAGGGCAGGGGAACACTGAAGCTTTCTTT.

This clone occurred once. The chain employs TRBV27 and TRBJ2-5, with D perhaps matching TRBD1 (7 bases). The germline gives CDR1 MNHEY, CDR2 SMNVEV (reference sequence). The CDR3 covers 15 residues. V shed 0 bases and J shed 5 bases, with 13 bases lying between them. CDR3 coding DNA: TGTGCCAGCAGTTTATCCAGGGGGGTCGCCGAGACCCAGTACTTC. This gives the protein CASSLSRGVAETQYF.

The CDR3 protein is CASSFRLAGTYNEQFF. DNA of the CDR3: TGTGCCAGCAGCTTCCGACTAGCGGGAACCTACAATGAGCAGTTCTTC. The chain has TRBV5-6 and TRBJ2-1; 11 bases match TRBD2. CDR1 and CDR2 (germline): SGHDT, YYEEEE. The CDR3 is made up of 16 amino acids. The V and J ends lost 2 bases and 2 bases, in that order; junction bases with no gene match: 3.

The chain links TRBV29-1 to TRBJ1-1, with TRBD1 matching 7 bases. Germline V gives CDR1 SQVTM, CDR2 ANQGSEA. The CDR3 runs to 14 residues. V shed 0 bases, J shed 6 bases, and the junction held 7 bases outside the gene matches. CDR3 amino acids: CSVEEGYRGPEAFF. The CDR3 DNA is TGCAGCGTTGAAGAAGGTTACAGGGGCCCTGAAGCTTTCTTT.